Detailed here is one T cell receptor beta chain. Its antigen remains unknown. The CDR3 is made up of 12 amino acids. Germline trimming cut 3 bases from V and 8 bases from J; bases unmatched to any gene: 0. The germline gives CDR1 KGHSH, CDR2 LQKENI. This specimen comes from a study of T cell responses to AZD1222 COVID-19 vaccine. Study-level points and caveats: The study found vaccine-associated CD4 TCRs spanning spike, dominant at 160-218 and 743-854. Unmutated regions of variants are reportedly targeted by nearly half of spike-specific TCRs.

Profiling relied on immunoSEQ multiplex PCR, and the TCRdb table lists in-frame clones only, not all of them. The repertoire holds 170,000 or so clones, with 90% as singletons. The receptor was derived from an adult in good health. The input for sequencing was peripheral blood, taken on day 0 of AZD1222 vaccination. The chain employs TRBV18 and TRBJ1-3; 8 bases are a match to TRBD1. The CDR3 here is CASSPTGDTIYF. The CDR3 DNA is TGTGCCAGCTCACCGACAGGGGACACCATATATTTT.